This T cell receptor beta chain appears in the sequencing data of a study of CD8 T cells in ankylosing spondylitis. Points from the study as a whole: Researchers report that disease-linked clones proved CD8+ and relatively rare in peripheral blood.

TCRdb fed the 5' RACE reads into MiXCR, producing one record per CDR3 protein. This sample has around 75,000 distinct CDR3 sequences, with under 5.5% found just once. Regarding this clonotype: The antigen is not known.

The CDR3 is 14 amino acids. From germline, CDR1 is LNHDA and CDR2 SQIVND (reference sequence). The J segment lost 5 bases and the V segment lost 5 bases, leaving 8 bases of the junction unmatched. Sequencing was done on a sample of blood, either unsorted or a sorted T cell fraction (not recorded which). The chain carries TRBV19 and TRBJ2-5; 7 bases line up with TRBD1. The source of this sequence is a male donor with ankylosing spondylitis or in good health (not recorded which). CDR3 DNA: TGTGCCAGTAGTGGACAGGAACCCCAGGAGACCCAGTACTTC. Its translation: CASSGQEPQETQYF.